This is a list of T cell receptor beta chains from one sample in a study of T-cell memory formation after mild COVID-19. TCRdb processed the 5' RACE reads anew with MiXCR; each CDR3 protein has one entry. The repertoire holds hundreds of thousands of distinct CDR3 sequences, 25% seen once, with about an eighth in the top ten. The sequenced sample was PBMCs or a T cell subset sorted from them (not recorded which). These receptors originate from an adult woman who had mild COVID-19 (a few samples of this study predate the infection). Cell type and time point are not known. Each CDR3 is given with its conserved first and last residue. The order of the fields is CDR3 protein, CDR3 length, V gene, J gene.

CDR3aa: CASSDGARSTDTQYF
len: 15
v_gene: TRBV6-4
j_gene: TRBJ2-3

CDR3aa: CASSLGGPSFMNTEAFF
len: 17
v_gene: TRBV7-6
j_gene: TRBJ1-1

CDR3aa: CASTSQRGNPNEQYF
len: 15
v_gene: TRBV6-6
j_gene: TRBJ2-7

CDR3aa: CASSPPGRNTQYF
len: 13
v_gene: TRBV7-2
j_gene: TRBJ2-3

CDR3aa: CASSFAGGYNEQFF
len: 14
v_gene: TRBV12-3/TRBV12-4
j_gene: TRBJ2-1

CDR3aa: CASSLTAVGVTDTQYF
len: 16
v_gene: TRBV11-2
j_gene: TRBJ2-3

CDR3aa: CASSYSLNWYNEQFF
len: 15
v_gene: TRBV6-2/TRBV6-3
j_gene: TRBJ2-1

CDR3aa: CAISESVFDTQYF
len: 13
v_gene: TRBV10-3
j_gene: TRBJ2-3

CDR3aa: CASSFGTSLTDTQYF
len: 15
v_gene: TRBV5-1
j_gene: TRBJ2-3

CDR3aa: CASSFRGRSSYNEQFF
len: 16
v_gene: TRBV12-3/TRBV12-4
j_gene: TRBJ2-1

CDR3aa: CASSLWGTVNTGELFF
len: 16
v_gene: TRBV5-6
j_gene: TRBJ2-2

CDR3aa: CAWSVLGFPTNEKLFF
len: 16
v_gene: TRBV30
j_gene: TRBJ1-4

CDR3aa: CASMETGLVKTQYF
len: 14
v_gene: TRBV30
j_gene: TRBJ2-5

CDR3aa: CASSVSAGQVDEQFF
len: 15
v_gene: TRBV7-8
j_gene: TRBJ2-1

CDR3aa: CASKRSGQGAGEQYF
len: 15
v_gene: TRBV7-2
j_gene: TRBJ2-7

CDR3aa: CASSQGIGGDTQYF
len: 14
v_gene: TRBV3-1
j_gene: TRBJ2-3

CDR3aa: CASSQDWPSGSEAFF
len: 15
v_gene: TRBV3-1
j_gene: TRBJ1-1

CDR3aa: CASSLGPAVSTDTQYF
len: 16
v_gene: TRBV7-6
j_gene: TRBJ2-3

CDR3aa: CASSLNGFRGSDTQYF
len: 16
v_gene: TRBV12-3/TRBV12-4
j_gene: TRBJ2-3

CDR3aa: CSASSGADGYTF
len: 12
v_gene: TRBV20-1
j_gene: TRBJ1-2

CDR3aa: CASSFRGGYTF
len: 11
v_gene: TRBV12-3/TRBV12-4
j_gene: TRBJ1-2

CDR3aa: CASSQGPGTYGYTF
len: 14
v_gene: TRBV3-1
j_gene: TRBJ1-2

CDR3aa: CSARTSGGAFYEQYF
len: 15
v_gene: TRBV20-1
j_gene: TRBJ2-7

CDR3aa: CASSLAGTASNQPQHF
len: 16
v_gene: TRBV7-2
j_gene: TRBJ1-5

CDR3aa: CASSSTSREQYF
len: 12
v_gene: TRBV5-6
j_gene: TRBJ2-7

CDR3aa: CASSPGLADEQYF
len: 13
v_gene: TRBV27
j_gene: TRBJ2-7

CDR3aa: CATSAFGQEQYNEQFF
len: 16
v_gene: TRBV24-1
j_gene: TRBJ2-1

CDR3aa: CAWSLAGGFEQYF
len: 13
v_gene: TRBV30
j_gene: TRBJ2-7

CDR3aa: CASSLEGLAAYNEQFF
len: 16
v_gene: TRBV11-2
j_gene: TRBJ2-1

CDR3aa: CASSLGYEQYF
len: 11
v_gene: TRBV5-1
j_gene: TRBJ2-7

CDR3aa: CASTAGGAGLNEQFF
len: 15
v_gene: TRBV2
j_gene: TRBJ2-1

CDR3aa: CSARKGQVFDHEQYF
len: 15
v_gene: TRBV29-1
j_gene: TRBJ2-7

CDR3aa: CASSDGLEQFF
len: 11
v_gene: TRBV2
j_gene: TRBJ2-1